These 17 T cell receptor beta chains were all obtained from the same sample, sequenced in a study of response to subunit inactivated influenza vaccine. TCRdb independently ran MiXCR on the RT-PCR reads; one entry per CDR3 protein. In the table there are hundreds of thousands of distinct CDR3 sequences, about 25% of which are singletons. The material was CD4+ T cells sorted from PBMCs, obtained less than 6 days after vaccination. These TCRs come from a man aged 45-65 years who received an inactivated influenza vaccine.

This clonotype appeared a few times. The chain is built from TRBV20-1 and TRBJ1-3; a weak D match, TRBD1 (5 bases). V lost 4 bases and J 0 bases, leaving 16 bases between the germline ends. This CDR3 region has 16 residues. Per the germline V gene, CDR1 is DFQATT and CDR2 is SNEGSKA (reference sequence). The CDR3 nucleotides are TGCAGTGCTAATGGGGCAAGTGGGAGCTCTGGAAACACCATATATTTT. As protein: CSANGASGSSGNTIYF.

This clonotype was found a few times. The chain is built from TRBV6-2 or TRBV6-3 and TRBJ2-5, with 7 positions matching TRBD1. This CDR3 is 15 amino acids long. With 2 bases clipped from V and 4 bases from J, the junction kept 7 bases outside the gene matches. Germline V gene data show CDR1 as MNHEY and CDR2 as SVGEGT. CDR3 bases: TGTGCCAGCAGTTACGGACAGGCCCCTCGAGAGACCCAGTACTTC. Its protein is CASSYGQAPRETQYF.

The gene calls are TRBV4-3 and TRBJ1-1; D is undetermined. In germline, CDR1 is LGHNA, CDR2 YSLEER. The CDR3 is 14 amino acids. Trimming removed 0 bases at V and 4 bases at J, with 9 bases between. CDR3 loop: CASSQEFGVTEAFF. CDR3 nucleotides: TGCGCCAGCAGCCAAGAATTCGGGGTCACTGAAGCTTTCTTT.

The chain couples TRBV20-1 to TRBJ1-5; D uncertain. The germline gives CDR1 DFQATT, CDR2 SNEGSKA (reference sequence). The CDR3 loop spans 13 amino acids. Between the trimmed V and J ends, which lost 4 bases and 0 bases, there was a span of 7 bases. In DNA form, the CDR3 reads TGCAGTGCTATTATGGATAGCAATCAGCCCCAGCATTTT. Protein sequence: CSAIMDSNQPQHF.

This chain links TRBV9 with TRBJ2-2, with a possible D match to TRBD1 (5 bases). The CDR3 runs 14 residues. Germline V gene data show CDR1 as SGDLS and CDR2 as YYNGEE. The V gene lost 5 bases and the J gene lost 7 bases, with 15 bases spanning the gap. The CDR3 spells CASSDQGSGGELFF. The CDR3 DNA reads as TGTGCCAGCAGTGATCAGGGATCGGGCGGGGAGCTGTTTTTT.

This clonotype occurred a few times. The chain employs TRBV12-3 or TRBV12-4 and TRBJ2-1; weak D call: TRBD2 (6 bases). V was shortened by 6 bases and J by 1 base, with 13 bases between the two germline ends. This CDR3 is 15 amino acids long. The CDR3: CASSPVGGSYNEQFF. The CDR3, as DNA: TGTGCCAGCAGCCCAGTCGGGGGATCCTACAATGAGCAGTTCTTC.

This sequence joins TRBV5-5 and TRBJ1-6, with a tentative D call TRBD1 (5 bases). Germline V gene sequence: CDR1 SGHKS, CDR2 YYEKEE (reference sequence). The CDR3 has 16 amino acids. Between the trimmed V and J ends, which lost 0 bases and 8 bases, there was a span of 15 bases. The CDR3 protein is CASSLEGTYRDSPLHF. Here the CDR3 DNA reads TGTGCCAGCAGCTTGGAGGGGACCTACCGGGATTCACCCCTCCACTTT.

This clonotype has a handful of counts. The chain joins TRBV4-1 to TRBJ2-5; TRBD1 matches 9 bases. V was clipped by 2 bases and J by 7 bases; unmatched bases: 20. The CDR3 runs 19 residues. Germline loops: CDR1 MGHRA, CDR2 YSYEKL. The CDR3 DNA is TGCGCCAGCAGCCAACAAGTGCGAGGGACAGGGAAAGGGCAACGGACCCAGTACTTC. Protein product: CASSQQVRGTGKGQRTQYF.

This chain connects TRBV12-3 or TRBV12-4 to TRBJ2-7, with TRBD1 as a possible D gene (6 bases). Deletions cut 9 bases from V and 3 bases from J, with 15 bases between. The CDR3 has 13 amino acids. CDR3 region: CASGGRGFYEQYF. CDR3 bases: TGTGCCAGTGGGGGCAGGGGATTCTACGAGCAGTACTTC.

The chain links TRBV5-1 to TRBJ1-4; 7 positions match TRBD1. CDR3 length equals 13 residues. Germline V gene lookup returns CDR1 SGHRS and CDR2 YFSETQ. The J segment lost 7 bases and the V segment lost 4 bases, leaving 4 bases of the junction unmatched. This chain's CDR3 is CASSRDRSEKLFF. The CDR3 DNA reads as TGCGCCAGCAGCCGGGACAGAAGTGAAAAACTGTTTTTT. The whole variable domain, filled in from reference TRBV5-1 and TRBJ1-4, reads KAGVTQTPRYLIKTRGQQVTLSCSPISGHRSVSWYQQTPGQGLQFLFEYFSETQRNKGNFPGRFSGRQFSNSRSEMNVSTLELGDSALYLCASSRDRSEKLFFGSGTQLSVL.

There are a few counts of this clonotype. The CDR3 region is CSARPGTSGTEQFF. The CDR3 nucleotides read TGCAGTGCTAGACCCGGGACTAGCGGGACGGAGCAGTTCTTC. The chain has TRBV20-1 and TRBJ2-1; 13 positions match TRBD2. The CDR3 sequence is 14 residues long. J gave up 10 bases and V 2 bases, and 5 bases lay outside the gene matches. CDR1 is DFQATT, CDR2 SNEGSKA, per germline (reference sequence).

V is TRBV7-3 and J is TRBJ2-1; 10 nucleotides line up with TRBD2. The CDR3 contains 15 residues. CDR1 SGHTA and CDR2 FQGTGA come from the germline V gene. V lost 5 bases and J lost 6; bases outside the gene matches: 7. CDR3 sequence reads: CASSRGLANSNEQFF. The CDR3 coding sequence is TGTGCCAGCAGCCGGGGACTAGCGAATTCCAATGAGCAGTTCTTC.

The J gene is TRBJ2-7, the V gene TRBV20-1; no firm D call. Germline CDR1 reads DFQATT; CDR2 reads SNEGSKA (reference sequence). Trimming removed 6 bases at V and 1 base at J, with 10 bases between. The CDR3 loop spans 12 amino acids. CDR3 region: CSAETDSYEQYF. Here the CDR3 DNA reads TGCAGTGCCGAGACCGATTCCTACGAGCAGTACTTC.

This clonotype was seen a few times. The chain recombines TRBV24-1 with TRBJ2-2; TRBD1 aligns across 11 bases. CDR3 length: 17 amino acids. The germline V gene has CDR1 KGHDR and CDR2 SFDVKD. The trim removed 2 bases at V and 5 bases at J, leaving 6 bases unmatched. The CDR3 loop reads CATSDSGTGGATGELFF. CDR3 sequence (DNA): TGTGCCACCAGTGATTCCGGGACAGGGGGTGCTACCGGGGAGCTGTTTTTT.

The chain's CDR3 is CSARPGLAGYNEQFF. DNA for the CDR3: TGCAGTGCTCGACCGGGACTAGCGGGATACAATGAGCAGTTCTTC. The chain carries TRBV20-1 and TRBJ2-1; TRBD2 aligns across 13 bases. V was pared by 5 bases and J by 4 bases, with 5 bases of the junction left unmatched. The CDR3 has 15 amino acids. Germline V gene data show CDR1 as DFQATT and CDR2 as SNEGSKA (reference sequence).

A few counts support this clonotype. The chain is built from TRBV6-2 or TRBV6-3 and TRBJ2-1, with TRBD1 identical over 7 bases. Looked up from germline, CDR1 is MNHEY and CDR2 is SVGEGT. The V segment lost 5 bases and the J segment 1 base; nucleotides outside the gene matches: 2. The CDR3 runs to 14 residues. DNA for the CDR3: TGTGCCAGCAGTCAGGGGGAGTCCTACAATGAGCAGTTCTTC. The encoded protein is CASSQGESYNEQFF.

The chain has TRBV12-3 or TRBV12-4 and TRBJ2-1, with D possibly TRBD2 on 5 matching bases. V was clipped by 5 bases and J by 0 bases, with 17 bases between them. CDR3 size: 17 residues. CDR3 nucleotide sequence: TGTGCCAGCAGTACGATCGGGGTTTCTAGCTCCTACAATGAGCAGTTCTTC. Encoded protein: CASSTIGVSSSYNEQFF.